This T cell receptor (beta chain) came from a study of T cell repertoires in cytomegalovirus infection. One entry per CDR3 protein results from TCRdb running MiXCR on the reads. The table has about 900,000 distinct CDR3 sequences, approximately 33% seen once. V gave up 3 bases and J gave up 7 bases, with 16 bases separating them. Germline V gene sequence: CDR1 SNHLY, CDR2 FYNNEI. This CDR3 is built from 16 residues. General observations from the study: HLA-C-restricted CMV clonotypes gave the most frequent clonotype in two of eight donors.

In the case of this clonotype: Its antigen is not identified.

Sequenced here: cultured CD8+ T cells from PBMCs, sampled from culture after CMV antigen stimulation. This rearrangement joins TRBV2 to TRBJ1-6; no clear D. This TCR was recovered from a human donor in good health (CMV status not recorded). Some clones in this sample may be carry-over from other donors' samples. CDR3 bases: TGTGCCAGCAGTGAGTCCCGCCAAGGGCGAAATTCACCCCTCCACTTT. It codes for CASSESRQGRNSPLHF.